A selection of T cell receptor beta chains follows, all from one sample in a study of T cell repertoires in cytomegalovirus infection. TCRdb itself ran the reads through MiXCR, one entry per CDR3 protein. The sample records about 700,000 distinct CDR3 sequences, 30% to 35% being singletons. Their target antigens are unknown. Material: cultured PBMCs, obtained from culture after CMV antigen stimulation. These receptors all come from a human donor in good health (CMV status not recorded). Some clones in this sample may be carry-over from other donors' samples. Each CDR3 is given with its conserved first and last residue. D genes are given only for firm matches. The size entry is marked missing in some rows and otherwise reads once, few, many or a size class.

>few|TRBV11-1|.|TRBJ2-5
CASSPGKGGLETQYF
TGTGCCAGCAGTCCAGGAAAAGGGGGATTGGAGACCCAGTACTTC
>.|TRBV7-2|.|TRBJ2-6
CASSSGRYTLSGANVLTF
TGTGCCAGCAGCTCCGGACGTTATACACTCTCTGGGGCCAACGTCCTGACTTTC
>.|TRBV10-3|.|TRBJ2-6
CATTDFFSGANVLTF
TGTGCCACCACAGACTTCTTCTCTGGGGCCAACGTCCTGACTTTC
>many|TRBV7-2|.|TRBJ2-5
CASSSAPRQGSGTQYF
TGTGCCAGCAGCTCTGCCCCCCGGCAGGGATCGGGGACCCAGTACTTC
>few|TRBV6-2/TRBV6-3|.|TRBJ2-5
CATSTATEETQYF
TGTGCCACTTCGACAGCAACGGAGGAGACCCAGTACTTC
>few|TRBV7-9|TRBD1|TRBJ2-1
CASSSTGVDNEQFF
TGTGCCAGCAGCTCGACAGGGGTTGACAATGAGCAGTTCTTC
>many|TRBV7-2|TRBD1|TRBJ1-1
CASSLRTGRDTEAFF
TGTGCCAGCAGCTTGAGGACAGGGAGAGACACTGAAGCTTTCTTT
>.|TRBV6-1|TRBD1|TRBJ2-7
CASSVPGQGAGEQYF
TGTGCCAGCAGCGTACCGGGACAGGGGGCAGGCGAGCAGTACTTC
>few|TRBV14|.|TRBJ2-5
CASSQDGKETQYF
TGTGCCAGCAGCCAAGATGGGAAGGAGACCCAGTACTTC
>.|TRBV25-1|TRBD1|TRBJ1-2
CASSDLGGLNYGYTF
TGTGCCAGCAGTGATCTAGGGGGCCTTAACTATGGCTACACCTTC
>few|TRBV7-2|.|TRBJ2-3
CASSFGLGGTDTQYF
TGTGCCAGCAGCTTTGGACTCGGGGGCACAGATACGCAGTATTTT
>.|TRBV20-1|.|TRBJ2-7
CSARDMRGDDEQYF
TGCAGTGCTAGAGATATGAGGGGGGATGACGAGCAGTACTTC